This T cell receptor beta chain was captured by sequencing in a study of human T cells and chemical hapten exposure. The junction had 5 bases not matched to a gene; V was cut back by 0 bases and J by 0 bases. This CDR3 spans 17 amino acids. Germline assignment: CDR1 SGDLS and CDR2 YYNGEE. The library tagged each cDNA molecule with unique molecular identifiers. TCRdb used MiXCR to reprocess the RACE reads, holding one entry per CDR3 protein. The sample shows nearly 85,000 distinct CDR3 sequences, roughly 11% of them seen only once. The table lists this clonotype with a few counts. Time point defined: patch test 2, 6 weeks after DPC sensitization. Documented treatment: therapeutic diphenylcyclopropenone sensitization with weekly scalp DPC.

The source material was whole blood, sampled in connection with sensitization to the hapten diphenylcyclopropenone (DPC). The receptor was isolated from a man younger than 35 with alopecia areata. Some clones in this sample may be carry-over from other donors' samples. The V gene is TRBV9, the J gene TRBJ2-1; 8 bases line up with TRBD1. The CDR3 reads CASSVASQGDSYNEQFF. DNA of the CDR3: TGTGCCAGCAGCGTAGCCTCACAGGGGGACTCCTACAATGAGCAGTTCTTC. The full variable domain, rest sourced from reference TRBV9 and TRBJ2-1, is DSGVTQTPKHLITATGQRVTLRCSPRSGDLSVYWYQQSLDQGLQFLIQYYNGEERAKGNILERFSAQQFPDLHSELNLSSLELGDSALYFCASSVASQGDSYNEQFFGPGTRLTVL.